Below are 19 T cell receptor beta chains sequenced from a single sample in a study of T cell responses to AZD1222 COVID-19 vaccine. The protocol was immunoSEQ multiplex PCR, while the TCRdb copy is restricted to in-frame clones and leaves out a portion. The sample records 120,000 to 150,000 clones, roughly 91% being singletons. Specimen: peripheral blood, collected on day 0 of AZD1222 vaccination. The receptors originated from an adult in good health.

The chain uses TRBV28 and TRBJ1-2; TRBD1 agrees at 7 bases. Trimming cost V 3 bases and J 6 bases; bases outside gene matches: 7. CDR3 length: 14 amino acids. Germline-derived CDR1 and CDR2 are MDHEN and SYDVKM. The CDR3 spells CASSFFRGMDGYTF. The CDR3 region has the DNA TGTGCCAGCAGTTTCTTCAGGGGGATGGATGGCTACACCTTC.

The chain links TRBV6-2 or TRBV6-3 to TRBJ2-5; 14 bases align to TRBD2. Germline V CDR1 and CDR2: MNHEY, SVGEGT. With V trimmed by 2 bases and J by 2 bases, 4 bases remained unmatched. The CDR3 extends over 17 amino acids. CDR3 nucleotides: TGTGCCAGCAGTTACAGGGGACTAGCGGGGGCACAAGAGACCCAGTACTTC. The encoded protein is CASSYRGLAGAQETQYF.

This chain connects TRBV19 to TRBJ1-5; D not certain. Germline CDR1 and CDR2: LNHDA and SQIVND (reference sequence). This CDR3 has 15 residues. V lost 4 bases and J 1 base, leaving 11 bases between the germline ends. This CDR3 reads CASSTHQLSNQPQHF. CDR3 in DNA: TGTGCCAGTAGTACACACCAGTTAAGCAATCAGCCCCAGCATTTT.

V is TRBV27 and J is TRBJ1-1; 7 bases fit TRBD1. The CDR3 runs 13 residues. Germline values: CDR1 MNHEY, CDR2 SMNVEV (reference sequence). V trimming: 5 bases; J trimming: 4 bases; junction bases outside the gene matches: 4. This CDR3 is CASSGQVSTEAFF. CDR3 nucleotides: TGTGCCAGCAGTGGACAGGTGAGCACTGAAGCTTTCTTT.

The chain combines TRBV27 with TRBJ1-2, with 10 bases lining up with TRBD1. The ends lost 8 bases at V and 4 bases at J; junction bases unmatched: 7. This CDR3 is built from 14 residues. Looked up from germline, CDR1 is MNHEY and CDR2 is SMNVEV (reference sequence). The CDR3 is CASAGTGAFYGYTF. As DNA, the CDR3 is TGTGCCAGCGCCGGGACAGGGGCTTTCTATGGCTACACCTTC.

The V and J genes are TRBV11-2 and TRBJ2-1, with 14 bases lining up with TRBD2. V gave up 5 bases and J gave up 0 bases; unmatched junction bases: 6. The CDR3 is 18 residues long. CDR1 is SGHAT and CDR2 is FQNNGV in the germline V gene. CDR3: CASSAGLAGGISYNEQFF. In DNA form, the CDR3 reads TGTGCCAGCAGCGCCGGACTAGCGGGGGGCATCTCCTACAATGAGCAGTTCTTC.

The gene calls are TRBV6-5 and TRBJ1-2, with a possible D match to TRBD1 (6 bases). Deletions cut 3 bases from V and 9 bases from J, with 20 bases between. The CDR3 is 15 residues long. Germline CDR1 and CDR2: MNHEY and SVGAGI. This CDR3 is CASSYSQGRPDRYTF. In nucleotides, the CDR3 is TGTGCCAGCAGTTATAGCCAGGGGAGGCCAGACCGCTACACCTTC.

In its sample, this clone was seen once. The chain carries TRBV5-1 and TRBJ1-3; D not certain. This CDR3 spans 15 amino acids. Germline-derived CDR1 and CDR2 are SGHRS and YFSETQ. Trimming removed 5 bases at V and 0 bases at J, with 12 bases between. Written as DNA, the CDR3 is TGCGCCAGCAGAACCGATCCGAACTCTGGAAACACCATATATTTT. This translates into CASRTDPNSGNTIYF.

CDR3 DNA: TGTGCCAGCAGCCCCCCGGCGGGAGGTAGAGCTAACTATGGCTACACCTTC. This sequence encodes CASSPPAGGRANYGYTF. This chain joins TRBV4-2 and TRBJ1-2, with D uncertain. Germline lookup yields CDR1 LGHNA and CDR2 YNFKEQ. V dropped 4 bases and J dropped 0 bases, with 18 bases sitting between them. The CDR3 covers 17 residues.

The CDR3 spells CASSPTGPYSEQYF. The CDR3 DNA is TGTGCCAGCAGCCCCACCGGGCCATACTCCGAGCAGTACTTC. The chain recombines TRBV11-3 with TRBJ2-7; no definite D call. In germline, CDR1 is SGHNT, CDR2 YENEEA. The CDR3 loop spans 14 amino acids. The V end was cut by 5 bases, the J end by 6 bases, with 17 bases between.

This chain uses TRBV14 with TRBJ2-7; D gene ambiguous. The CDR3 runs to 12 residues. Per germline, CDR1 SGHDN and CDR2 FVKESK. V was trimmed by 4 bases and J by 4 bases, leaving 8 bases between them. DNA of the CDR3: TGTGCCAGCAGCCGCGACCATTACGAGCAGTACTTC. Its protein product is CASSRDHYEQYF. Complete variable domain (other parts from reference TRBV14 and TRBJ2-7): EAGVTQFPSHSVIEKGQTVTLRCDPISGHDNLYWYRRVMGKEIKFLLHFVKESKQDESGMPNNRFLAERTGGTYSTLKVQPAELEDSGVYFCASSRDHYEQYFGPGTRLTVT.

The rearrangement joins TRBV30 to TRBJ1-1; D not certain. CDR3 length equals 13 residues. Per the germline V gene, CDR1 is GTSNPN and CDR2 is SVGIG (reference sequence). With 1 base removed from V and 1 base from J, the gap between germline ends came to 7 bases. CDR3 sequence: CAWSGKQNTEAFF. The CDR3 DNA reads TGTGCCTGGAGTGGGAAGCAGAACACTGAAGCTTTCTTT.

This chain links TRBV7-2 with TRBJ2-2; 8 bases line up with TRBD1. J gave up 4 bases and V 5 bases, and 3 bases lay outside the gene matches. CDR1 is SGHTA and CDR2 is FQGNSA in the germline V gene. The CDR3 contains 14 residues. CDR3 nucleotides: TGTGCCAGCAGCGGACAGGGAACCACCGGGGAGCTGTTTTTT. Its protein is CASSGQGTTGELFF.

The chain uses TRBV5-1 and TRBJ2-5; 12 bases agree with TRBD1. The germline gives CDR1 SGHRS, CDR2 YFSETQ. The length of the CDR3 is 16 residues. V was clipped by 3 bases and J by 0 bases; unmatched bases: 3. The CDR3 nucleotides read TGCGCCAGCAGCTCTGGGACAGGGGGCTACCAAGAGACCCAGTACTTC. Amino acids: CASSSGTGGYQETQYF. The full variable domain, completed using reference TRBV5-1 and TRBJ2-5, is KAGVTQTPRYLIKTRGQQVTLSCSPISGHRSVSWYQQTPGQGLQFLFEYFSETQRNKGNFPGRFSGRQFSNSRSEMNVSTLELGDSALYLCASSSGTGGYQETQYFGPGTRLLVL.

J is TRBJ1-6 and V is TRBV30; maybe TRBD1 (5 bases). The CDR3 loop spans 13 amino acids. Trimming took off 4 bases at V and 8 bases at J, with 12 bases between the two ends. Germline CDR1 reads GTSNPN; CDR2 reads SVGIG (reference sequence). The CDR3 bases are TGTGCCTGGAAACCCAGGGCTCATTCACCCCTCCACTTT. Protein: CAWKPRAHSPLHF.

The chain employs TRBV12-3 or TRBV12-4 and TRBJ2-1, with D possibly TRBD2 on 5 matching bases. This CDR3 is built from 11 residues. Trimming stripped 1 base from V and 14 bases from J, with 9 bases between. The CDR3 region has the DNA TGTGCCAGCAGTTTAGGGAGGCTGGAGTTCTTC. It specifies CASSLGRLEFF.

The genes are TRBV15 and TRBJ1-5; D ambiguous. V lost 0 bases and J lost 2, with 17 bases in between. Germline CDR1 LNHNV, CDR2 YYDKDF (reference sequence). The CDR3 consists of 18 residues. CDR3 amino acids: CATSRDGQAYHGNQPQHF. DNA of the CDR3: TGTGCCACCAGCAGAGATGGGCAGGCCTACCATGGCAATCAGCCCCAGCATTTT.

This clone was seen once. The chain carries TRBV7-9 and TRBJ1-5; tentative D call: TRBD1 (6 bases). Trimming removed 3 bases at V and 7 bases at J, with 10 bases between. The CDR3 sequence is 13 residues long. Germline V gene lookup returns CDR1 SEHNR and CDR2 FQNEAQ (reference sequence). This CDR3 is CASSLTGGQPQHF. The CDR3 region has the DNA TGTGCCAGCAGCTTGACAGGAGGACAGCCCCAGCATTTT.

This chain uses TRBV7-2 with TRBJ2-7, with D maybe TRBD1 (5 bases). This CDR3 contains 15 residues. V was cut by 1 base and J by 2 bases, with 12 bases left in between. Germline-derived CDR1 and CDR2 are SGHTA and FQGNSA. The CDR3 loop reads CASSLGQSFAYEQYF. Written as DNA, the CDR3 is TGTGCCAGCAGCTTAGGACAGTCGTTCGCCTACGAGCAGTACTTC.